The 8 T cell receptor beta chains reported below all come from one sample, sequenced in a study of OX40 agonist ivuxolimab in advanced cancers. Library generation was performed with the immunoSEQ multiplex PCR assay. Drawn from immuneACCESS, this table holds only the in-frame rearrangements with V and J called that TCRdb kept. Clones are partly lost; checked studies trace under half to an unresolved V gene and leave the rest unexplained. A total of 75,000 to 85,000 clones appear in this sample, over 75% of them only once. The ten largest account for less than 0.25% of the sample. The sequences come from CD4+ or CD8+ T cells sorted from blood, collected in a trial of the OX40 agonist ivuxolimab. All receptors come from an adult with an advanced solid tumor such as melanoma, head and neck, liver or kidney cancer.

In its sample, this clone was seen once. The chain uses TRBV6-5 and TRBJ1-1; 12 bases map to TRBD1. CDR1 MNHEY and CDR2 SVGAGI come from the germline V gene. Germline trimming cut 11 bases from V and 5 bases from J; bases unmatched to any gene: 9. The CDR3 covers 14 residues. The CDR3 loop reads CAGQGDRGRTEAFF. The CDR3 nucleotides are TGTGCCGGACAGGGGGACAGGGGGCGAACTGAAGCTTTCTTT.

The genes are TRBV6-1 and TRBJ1-1; TRBD1 aligns across 7 bases. The junction had 2 bases not matched to a gene; V was cut back by 4 bases and J by 0 bases. From germline, CDR1 is MNHNS and CDR2 SASEGT. The CDR3 covers 14 residues. Written as DNA, the CDR3 is TGTGCCAGCAGTGTCGACAGGGTGAACACTGAAGCTTTCTTT. Its protein is CASSVDRVNTEAFF.

The chain is built from TRBV7-9 and TRBJ1-4, with 7 bases that match TRBD1. CDR3 length: 15 residues. V lost 5 bases, J lost 8 bases, and 11 bases stayed unmatched. Germline V gene data show CDR1 as SEHNR and CDR2 as FQNEAQ (reference sequence). The CDR3 nucleotides are TGTGCCAGCAGCCTCAATAGAGGGGGCAACGAAAAACTGTTTTTT. Protein product: CASSLNRGGNEKLFF. Together with reference TRBV7-9 and TRBJ1-4, the CDR3 gives the full variable domain: DTGVSQNPRHKITKRGQNVTFRCDPISEHNRLYWYRQTLGQGPEFLTYFQNEAQLEKSRLLSDRFSAERPKGSFSTLEIQRTEQGDSAMYLCASSLNRGGNEKLFFGSGTQLSVL.

The CDR3 region has the DNA TGTGCCATCAGTGAGCAGGGATTTACTGAAGCTTTCTTT. Amino acid sequence: CAISEQGFTEAFF. The V and J genes are TRBV10-3 and TRBJ1-1; tentative D call: TRBD1 (5 bases). Trimming pared 2 bases from V and 5 bases from J, leaving 9 bases between. CDR1 and CDR2 (germline): ENHRY, SYGVKD. The CDR3 extends over 13 amino acids.

The chain has TRBV5-6 and TRBJ2-3, with D tentatively TRBD1 or TRBD2 (5 bases each). The CDR3 is 16 amino acids. The germline V and J ends were trimmed by 4 bases and 8 bases, with 23 bases remaining between them. Germline CDR1 reads SGHDT; CDR2 reads YYEEEE. The CDR3 bases are TGTGCCAGCAGCGCAAATGGGGACCGGGTGTTTGGTACGCAGTATTTT. This translates into CASSANGDRVFGTQYF.

This rearrangement joins TRBV6-1 to TRBJ1-1, with D uncertain. Trimming took 9 bases from V and 0 from J, leaving 8 bases between them. Germline CDR1 MNHNS, CDR2 SASEGT. The CDR3 totals 12 residues. CDR3 nucleotide sequence: TGTGCCAGTACCATTATGAACACTGAAGCTTTCTTT. Encoded protein: CASTIMNTEAFF.

This rearrangement joins TRBV5-5 to TRBJ2-4; D is possibly TRBD1 (6 bases). CDR3 length: 17 residues. V was pared by 5 bases and J by 0 bases, with 18 bases between. In germline, CDR1 is SGHKS, CDR2 YYEKEE (reference sequence). The CDR3 is CASSPRRTELAKNIQYF. The CDR3 nucleotides are TGTGCCAGCAGTCCCCGCCGGACAGAGTTAGCCAAAAACATTCAGTACTTC.

This clone is a singleton in its sample. The chain is built from TRBV29-1 and TRBJ1-2, with D uncertain. The CDR3 is 14 residues long. V was pared by 7 bases and J by 2 bases, with 17 bases between. Germline CDR1 and CDR2: SQVTM and ANQGSEA. CDR3 DNA sequence: TGCAGCGCCCCGGAGCCGCCAGAGAACTATGGCTACACCTTC. This codes for CSAPEPPENYGYTF.